This T cell receptor (beta chain) was captured in a study of beta chain features in type 1 diabetes. Turning to the study itself: Examination of sorted cells across all samples involved around 98 million cells.

Expressed TCRB transcripts were sequenced after all isolated RNA was converted to cDNA. The repertoire was sequenced with immunoSEQ multiplex PCR; TCRdb's copy has only in-frame clones and lacks some. The repertoire holds more than 300,000 clones, with roughly 8% as singletons. Study conclusions and caveats: High-TCR-expressing cells could be over-represented by cDNA sequencing. A pattern of fewer insertions and more deletions at VDJ junctions was seen in type 1 diabetes patients.

Regarding this clone: Its antigen remains unknown.

Via CD45RO/CCR7/CD25/CD127/CD95/CD27, cells of the CD4+ naive, central memory, regulatory and stem cell-like memory subsets were sorted. Sequencing was carried out using central memory CD4+ T cells from blood. The TCR comes from a woman aged 18-29 years in good health.

The chain's CDR3 is CASEGRGRTDTQYF. The CDR3 bases are TGTGCCAGCGAAGGTCGGGGGCGCACAGATACGCAGTATTTT. The V call is TRBV6-5, the J call TRBJ2-3, with D possibly being TRBD1 or TRBD2 (6 bases each). CDR1 and CDR2 (germline): MNHEY, SVGAGI. The CDR3 loop spans 14 amino acids. V was trimmed by 8 bases and J by 1 base, leaving 13 bases between them.